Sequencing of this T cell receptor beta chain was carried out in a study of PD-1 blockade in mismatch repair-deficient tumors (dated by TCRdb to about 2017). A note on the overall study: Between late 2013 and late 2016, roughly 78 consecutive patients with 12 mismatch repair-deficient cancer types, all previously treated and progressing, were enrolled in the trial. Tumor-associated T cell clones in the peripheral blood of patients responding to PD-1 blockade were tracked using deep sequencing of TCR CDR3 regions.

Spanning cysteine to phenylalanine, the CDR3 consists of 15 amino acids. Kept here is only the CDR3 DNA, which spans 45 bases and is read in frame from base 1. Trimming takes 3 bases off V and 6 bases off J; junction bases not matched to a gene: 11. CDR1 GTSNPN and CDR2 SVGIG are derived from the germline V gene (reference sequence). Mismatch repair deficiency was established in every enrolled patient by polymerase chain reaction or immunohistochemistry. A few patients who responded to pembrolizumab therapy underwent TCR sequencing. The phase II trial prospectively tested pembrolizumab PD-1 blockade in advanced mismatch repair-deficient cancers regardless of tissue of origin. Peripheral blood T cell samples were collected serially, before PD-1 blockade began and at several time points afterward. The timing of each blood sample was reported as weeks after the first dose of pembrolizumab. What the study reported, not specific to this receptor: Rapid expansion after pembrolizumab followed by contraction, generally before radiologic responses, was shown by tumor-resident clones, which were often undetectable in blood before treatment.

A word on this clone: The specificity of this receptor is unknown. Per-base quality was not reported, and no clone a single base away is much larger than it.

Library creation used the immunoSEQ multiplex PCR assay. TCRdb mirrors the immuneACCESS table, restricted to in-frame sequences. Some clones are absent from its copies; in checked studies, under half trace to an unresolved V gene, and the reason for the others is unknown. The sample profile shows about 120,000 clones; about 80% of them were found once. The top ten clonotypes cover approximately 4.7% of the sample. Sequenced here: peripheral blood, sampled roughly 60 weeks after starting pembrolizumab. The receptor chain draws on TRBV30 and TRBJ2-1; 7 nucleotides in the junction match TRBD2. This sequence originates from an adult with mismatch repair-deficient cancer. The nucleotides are TGTGCCTGGAGCACTGACCCGGGAGGAATCAATGAGCAGTTCTTC. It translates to CAWSTDPGGINEQFF.